This passage covers 31 T cell receptor beta chains from one sample sequenced in a study of T cell responses to AZD1222 COVID-19 vaccine. Libraries were prepared by immunoSEQ multiplex PCR; TCRdb keeps only in-frame clonotypes and omits some of them. This sample yields around 120,000 clones, of which about 92% are seen a single time; approximately 5% belongs to the top ten. Sequenced material: peripheral blood, taken 28 days after the second AZD1222 dose. The source is an adult who received the AZD1222 COVID-19 vaccine.

The chain combines TRBV6-5 with TRBJ1-5, with 7 bases that match TRBD1. The V gene's germline CDR1 is MNHEY and CDR2 SVGAGI. The CDR3 runs 16 residues. After removal of 4 bases from V and 2 bases from J, the junction contained 8 bases not matched to a gene. This chain's CDR3 is CASSSPGGPGNQPQHF. In DNA, the CDR3 is TGTGCCAGCAGTTCCCCAGGGGGTCCAGGCAATCAGCCCCAGCATTTT.

The chain has TRBV19 and TRBJ1-3; 7 bases map to TRBD1. This CDR3 spans 15 amino acids. Germline V gene data show CDR1 as LNHDA and CDR2 as SQIVND (reference sequence). V shed 7 bases, J shed 4 bases, and the junction held 10 bases outside the gene matches. CDR3 coding DNA: TGTGCCAGTATGGATGACAGGGCGGTCGGAAACACCATATATTTT. Translation gives CASMDDRAVGNTIYF.

This chain connects TRBV7-8 to TRBJ2-5; D is unclear. Trimming cost V 3 bases and J 1 base, with 9 bases left between them. The CDR3 runs 14 residues. Germline CDR1 SGHVS, CDR2 FQNEAQ. CDR3 region: CASSFGAAQETQYF. As DNA, the CDR3 is TGTGCCAGCAGCTTTGGTGCTGCCCAAGAGACCCAGTACTTC.

V and J are TRBV5-1 and TRBJ1-1, with D uncertain. In germline, CDR1 is SGHRS, CDR2 YFSETQ. There are 16 residues in the CDR3. V was trimmed by 5 bases and J by 0 bases, leaving 17 bases between them. CDR3 sequence reads: CASRVNNPRVNTEAFF. The CDR3 nucleotides are TGCGCCAGCAGGGTCAACAACCCTCGGGTGAACACTGAAGCTTTCTTT.

This chain links TRBV18 with TRBJ1-2, with a weak D call TRBD1 (6 bases). The CDR3 is made up of 14 amino acids. Germline V gives CDR1 KGHSH, CDR2 LQKENI. The ends were cut back, 1 base at V and 3 bases at J, with 9 bases in the middle. The CDR3 nucleotides read TGTGCCAGCTCACCACAGGGGGAGGACTATGGCTACACCTTC. Translating gives CASSPQGEDYGYTF.

The chain has TRBV29-1 and TRBJ2-1; TRBD2 agrees at 10 bases. The CDR3 sequence is 18 residues long. With V trimmed by 6 bases and J by 4 bases, 18 bases remained unmatched. Germline V lookup: CDR1 SQVTM, CDR2 ANQGSEA. CDR3 sequence (DNA): TGCAGCGTAGACCGGGACAGCCTCAGCGGGAGGGCTTACAATGAGCAGTTCTTC. Translated, it gives CSVDRDSLSGRAYNEQFF.

This chain joins TRBV9 and TRBJ1-4; maybe TRBD1 (5 bases). Germline CDR1 and CDR2: SGDLS and YYNGEE. V was pared by 7 bases and J by 4 bases, with 14 bases between. The CDR3 spans 14 residues. In DNA form, the CDR3 reads TGTGCCAGCTCCCGACAGCAAAATAATGAAAAACTGTTTTTT. Its protein product is CASSRQQNNEKLFF. The full variable domain, with the rest looked up from reference TRBV9 and TRBJ1-4, is DSGVTQTPKHLITATGQRVTLRCSPRSGDLSVYWYQQSLDQGLQFLIQYYNGEERAKGNILERFSAQQFPDLHSELNLSSLELGDSALYFCASSRQQNNEKLFFGSGTQLSVL.

The chain combines TRBV2 with TRBJ1-2; 7 bases align to TRBD1. The CDR3 is 15 amino acids. The germline V gene encodes CDR1 SNHLY and CDR2 FYNNEI. V lost 7 bases to trimming and J lost 6 bases; unmatched junction nucleotides: 14. CDR3 sequence (DNA): TGTGCCAGCAACCCGGGACAGTTTGCCGGGAATGGCTACACCTTC. As protein: CASNPGQFAGNGYTF. The entire variable domain, with the rest obtained from reference TRBV2 and TRBJ1-2, is as follows: EPEVTQTPSHQVTQMGQEVILRCVPISNHLYFYWYRQILGQKVEFLVSFYNNEISEKSEIFDDQFSVERPDGSNFTLKIRSTKLEDSAMYFCASNPGQFAGNGYTFGSGTRLTVV.

This sequence joins TRBV10-1 and TRBJ1-3; 9 nucleotides align to TRBD1. V lost 3 bases, J lost 7 bases, and 10 bases stayed unmatched. This CDR3 region has 16 residues. Germline V lookup: CDR1 WNHNN, CDR2 SYGVQD (reference sequence). The CDR3 DNA reads as TGCGCCAGCAGTGATCGGGCCGGGACAGGGAGTAACACCATATATTTT. Amino acid sequence: CASSDRAGTGSNTIYF.

The CDR3 nucleotides read TGTGCCAGCAGGCCCACTACATTGGGGGATACGCAGTATTTT. Protein sequence: CASRPTTLGDTQYF. The chain carries TRBV6-4 and TRBJ2-3; D call uncertain. The germline CDR1 and CDR2 sequences are MRHNA and SNTAGT. The CDR3 has 14 residues. The V end was cut by 6 bases, the J end by 6 bases, with 16 bases between.

This chain connects TRBV11-2 to TRBJ1-1, with D perhaps matching TRBD1 (6 bases). V lost 6 bases and J 1 base, leaving 15 bases between the germline ends. The CDR3 is 15 residues long. From germline, CDR1 is SGHAT and CDR2 FQNNGV. The DNA for the CDR3 is TGTGCCAGCAGTTCAATCCAGGGGAGGAACACTGAAGCTTTCTTT. Protein product: CASSSIQGRNTEAFF.

The V call is TRBV19, the J call TRBJ1-6; D call uncertain. Germline values: CDR1 LNHDA, CDR2 SQIVND (reference sequence). V was shortened by 6 bases and J by 7 bases, with 7 bases between the two germline ends. The CDR3 spans 12 residues. CDR3 sequence: CASRVGNSPLHF. DNA of the CDR3: TGTGCCAGTAGGGTCGGGAATTCACCCCTCCACTTT.

This chain joins TRBV28 and TRBJ1-6, with D possibly TRBD1 on 6 matching bases. The V and J ends lost 5 bases and 5 bases respectively, with 10 bases between them. This CDR3 spans 14 amino acids. Germline CDR1 MDHEN, CDR2 SYDVKM. The CDR3 loop is CASSGTLNNSPLHF. The DNA for the CDR3 is TGTGCCAGCAGTGGGACACTAAATAATTCACCCCTCCACTTT. Based on the CDR3 plus reference TRBV28 and TRBJ1-6, the full variable domain is DVKVTQSSRYLVKRTGEKVFLECVQDMDHENMFWYRQDPGLGLRLIYFSYDVKMKEKGDIPEGYSVSREKKERFSLILESASTNQTSMYLCASSGTLNNSPLHFGNGTRLTVT.

This rearrangement joins TRBV7-7 to TRBJ1-1; 8 bases map to TRBD1. Per the germline V gene, CDR1 is SSHAT and CDR2 is FNYEAQ (reference sequence). This CDR3 comprises 15 residues. With 3 bases clipped from V and 3 bases from J, the junction kept 6 bases outside the gene matches. Here the CDR3 reads CASSLGLTGDTEAFF. The DNA for the CDR3 is TGTGCCAGCAGCTTGGGCCTGACAGGGGACACTGAAGCTTTCTTT.

The V gene is TRBV9, the J gene TRBJ2-3; tentative D call: TRBD2 (6 bases). V gave up 0 bases and J gave up 2 bases, with 13 bases separating them. The CDR3 runs 16 residues. Germline CDR1 and CDR2: SGDLS and YYNGEE. The CDR3 here is CASSVDLWGVTDTQYF. The CDR3 nucleotides are TGTGCCAGCAGCGTAGACCTCTGGGGGGTCACAGATACGCAGTATTTT.

The chain joins TRBV2 to TRBJ1-6; D might be TRBD1 (6 bases). CDR1 and CDR2 from the germline V gene are SNHLY and FYNNEI. CDR3 length: 14 amino acids. V lost 5 bases and J 11 bases, leaving 16 bases between the germline ends. CDR3 sequence: CASSRRGVVAPLHF. Here the CDR3 DNA reads TGTGCCAGCAGTCGAAGGGGGGTAGTGGCACCCCTCCACTTT.

This clone is medium-sized (0.01 to 0.1%) within its sample. The rearrangement uses TRBV28 and TRBJ1-6; the D gene is possibly TRBD1 (5 bases). The CDR3 is 14 residues long. V lost 3 bases and J lost 7, with 10 bases in between. CDR1 is MDHEN, CDR2 SYDVKM, per germline. The CDR3 sequence: CASSFPGSNSPLHF. In DNA, the CDR3 is TGTGCCAGCAGTTTTCCAGGGTCCAATTCACCCCTCCACTTT.

V and J are TRBV7-7 and TRBJ2-3; D is undetermined. The V and J ends lost 11 bases and 1 base respectively, with 10 bases between them. Germline-derived CDR1 and CDR2 are SSHAT and FNYEAQ (reference sequence). The CDR3 sequence is 12 residues long. The CDR3, as DNA: TGTGCCGTTAGAGTGGGCACAGATACGCAGTATTTT. It codes for CAVRVGTDTQYF. Full variable domain (missing parts from reference TRBV7-7 and TRBJ2-3): GAGVSQSPRYKVTKRGQDVTLRCDPISSHATLYWYQQALGQGPEFLTYFNYEAQPDKSGLPSDRFSAERPEGSISTLTIQRTEQRDSAMYRCAVRVGTDTQYFGPGTRLTVL.

CDR3 DNA sequence: TGTGCCATCGACGGAGGGGGGAGGGCCTCGAGTGAGCAGTTCTTC. Protein product: CAIDGGGRASSEQFF. The V and J genes are TRBV30 and TRBJ2-1; D is perhaps TRBD2 (7 bases). Germline V gene data show CDR1 as GTSNPN and CDR2 as SVGIG (reference sequence). With 8 bases removed from V and 9 bases from J, the gap between germline ends came to 26 bases. This CDR3 has 15 amino acids.

The chain combines TRBV9 with TRBJ1-1; 7 bases align to TRBD1. This CDR3 comprises 14 residues. V shed 4 bases and J 6 bases; nucleotides not matched to a gene: 9. Germline CDR1 is SGDLS and CDR2 is YYNGEE. The CDR3 protein is CASSPKGAKAEAFF. CDR3 sequence (DNA): TGTGCCAGCAGCCCCAAGGGGGCGAAGGCTGAAGCTTTCTTT.

V and J are TRBV6-2 or TRBV6-3 and TRBJ2-3; unclear D gene. V was trimmed by 4 bases and J by 7 bases, leaving 9 bases between them. The CDR3 covers 12 residues. Germline assignment: CDR1 MNHEY and CDR2 SVGEGT. The CDR3 protein is CASSSGSYTQYF. CDR3 bases: TGTGCCAGCAGTTCGGGCAGCTATACGCAGTATTTT.

This chain joins TRBV7-9 and TRBJ2-7, with D possibly called TRBD1 or TRBD2 (6 bases each). Trimming left V 1 base short and J 1 base short, with 8 bases between. This CDR3 has 14 amino acids. CDR1 is SEHNR, CDR2 FQNEAQ, per germline (reference sequence). CDR3 sequence reads: CASSLEGGSYEQYF. The CDR3 coding sequence is TGTGCCAGCAGCTTAGAAGGGGGGTCCTACGAGCAGTACTTC. Full variable domain (remainder filled in from reference TRBV7-9 and TRBJ2-7): DTGVSQNPRHKITKRGQNVTFRCDPISEHNRLYWYRQTLGQGPEFLTYFQNEAQLEKSRLLSDRFSAERPKGSFSTLEIQRTEQGDSAMYLCASSLEGGSYEQYFGPGTRLTVT.

A note on this clone: Sequence at one end of the junction differs from germline and may be a read error. The V call is TRBV9, the J call TRBJ2-2, with TRBD2 matching over 9 bases. This CDR3 comprises 19 residues. Germline CDR1 is SGDLS and CDR2 is YYNGEE. The CDR3 region has the DNA TGTGCCAGCAGCGCCCCACCGGAAGAGCGGGAGGACCTTTTGCGGGGAGCTGTTTTT. Its protein product is CASSAPPEEREDLLRGAVF.

CDR3 sequence (DNA): TGTGCCAGCAGTTACCCAAGCGGGACTAGCGGGGGGGATGAGCAGTTCTTC. This sequence encodes CASSYPSGTSGGDEQFF. The chain recombines TRBV6-2 or TRBV6-3 with TRBJ2-1; 16 bases map to TRBD2. This CDR3 is built from 17 residues. CDR1 and CDR2 (germline): MNHEY, SVGEGT. V was pared by 2 bases and J by 8 bases, with 6 bases of the junction left unmatched.

The CDR3 nucleotides are TGCGCCAGCAGCTTGGCCTTTGACGCGAACACTGAAGCTTTCTTT. It encodes CASSLAFDANTEAFF. V is TRBV5-1 and J is TRBJ1-1; the D is unclear. From germline, CDR1 is SGHRS and CDR2 YFSETQ. This CDR3 is 15 amino acids long. The germline V and J ends were trimmed by 0 bases and 1 base, with 10 bases remaining between them.

In its sample, this clone was seen once. V usage is TRBV19 and J usage is TRBJ2-7, with 12 bases matching TRBD1. The CDR3 extends over 16 amino acids. J lost 4 bases, V lost 2 bases, and 6 bases had no gene match. Germline V gene sequence: CDR1 LNHDA, CDR2 SQIVND (reference sequence). The CDR3 coding sequence is TGTGCCAGTAGTATAATCCCGGGACAGGGGGCTTACGAGCAGTACTTC. Translating gives CASSIIPGQGAYEQYF.

The chain combines TRBV28 with TRBJ2-7; 7 nucleotides line up with TRBD1. With 6 bases clipped from V and 2 bases from J, the junction kept 7 bases outside the gene matches. Germline CDR1 reads MDHEN; CDR2 reads SYDVKM. This CDR3 has 14 residues. The DNA for the CDR3 is TGTGCCAGCAGCCCCGGACAGGCCACCTACGAGCAGTACTTC. It yields the protein CASSPGQATYEQYF.

The CDR3 DNA sequence: TGTGCCAGCAGCCAAGAGGGCGCCCCCAATCAGCCCCAGCATTTT. This translates into CASSQEGAPNQPQHF. This chain joins TRBV3-1 (or the pseudogene TRBV3-2) and TRBJ1-5; no definite D call. The CDR3 runs 15 residues. CDR1 is LGHDT and CDR2 is YNNKEL in the germline V gene (reference sequence). Trimming shortened V by 0 bases and J by 3 bases, and 9 bases separated the two germline ends.

The chain is built from TRBV7-8 and TRBJ2-2, with no clear D. V dropped 11 bases and J dropped 0 bases, with 13 bases sitting between them. The CDR3 extends over 14 amino acids. From germline, CDR1 is SGHVS and CDR2 FQNEAQ. The CDR3 region is CASQPSPNTGELFF. Here the CDR3 DNA reads TGTGCCTCCCAGCCTTCCCCGAACACCGGGGAGCTGTTTTTT.

J is TRBJ1-2 and V is TRBV5-1, with D possibly matching TRBD1 (5 bases). Germline lookup yields CDR1 SGHRS and CDR2 YFSETQ. CDR3 length: 13 amino acids. Trimming left V 4 bases short and J 8 bases short, with 15 bases between. Here the CDR3 reads CASSPRGQLGYTF. CDR3 nucleotides: TGCGCCAGCAGCCCCCGAGGACAACTCGGCTACACCTTC.

The V and J genes are TRBV27 and TRBJ1-2; D uncertain. Trimming removed 3 bases at V and 3 bases at J, with 11 bases between. This CDR3 spans 14 amino acids. Germline CDR1 MNHEY, CDR2 SMNVEV (reference sequence). Here the CDR3 reads CASSLKLEYYGYTF. As DNA, the CDR3 is TGTGCCAGCAGTTTGAAACTCGAATACTATGGCTACACCTTC.